The 30 T cell receptor beta chains below all came from one sample that was sequenced in a study of HIV-infected patients and healthy controls. TCRdb used MiXCR to reprocess the 5' RACE reads, holding one entry per CDR3 protein. Found here are roughly 70,000 distinct CDR3 sequences, 15% to 20% of them singletons; the top ten hold approximately 5.2%. Sequences were obtained from CD4+ T cells from blood. The receptors were sampled from a human donor in good health.

This clonotype has just a few counts. The rearrangement links TRBV7-9 to TRBJ2-1; 10 bases agree with TRBD1. The V gene's germline CDR1 is SEHNR and CDR2 FQNEAQ (reference sequence). V lost 5 bases and J lost 8; bases outside the gene matches: 9. The CDR3 loop spans 15 amino acids. The CDR3 DNA is TGTGCCAGCAGCCTAAGCCGACAGGGGGCCGATGAGCAGTTCTTC. Translating gives CASSLSRQGADEQFF.

This clonotype occurred a few times. The J gene is TRBJ2-5, the V gene TRBV29-1; no reliable D call. Germline V gene data show CDR1 as SQVTM and CDR2 as ANQGSEA. V lost 5 bases, J lost 1 base, and 11 bases lay in between. CDR3 length: 13 amino acids. CDR3 DNA sequence: TGCAGCGTTAAAAGACCGATCCAAGAGACCCAGTACTTC. Translation gives CSVKRPIQETQYF.

This clonotype was observed many times. The V gene is TRBV12-3 or TRBV12-4, the J gene TRBJ1-5; 9 positions match TRBD1. Trimming took 6 bases from V and 0 from J; bases not matched to a gene: 9. The CDR3 extends over 17 amino acids. Written as DNA, the CDR3 is TGTGCCAGCAGGTCCGACAGGGGGTCGCGTAGCAATCAGCCCCAGCATTTT. It encodes CASRSDRGSRSNQPQHF.

Many counts were recorded for this clonotype. The chain couples TRBV28 to TRBJ2-2; no reliable D call. Germline CDR1 reads MDHEN; CDR2 reads SYDVKM. This CDR3 region has 15 residues. With 6 bases removed from V and 4 bases from J, the gap between germline ends came to 15 bases. CDR3 in amino acids: CASSNPPRSTGELFF. In nucleotides, the CDR3 is TGTGCCAGCAGCAACCCCCCTAGATCCACCGGGGAGCTGTTTTTT.

The chain uses TRBV12-3 or TRBV12-4 and TRBJ2-2, with D uncertain. This CDR3 has 13 residues. V was shortened by 3 bases and J by 3 bases, with 5 bases between the two germline ends. The CDR3 bases are TGTGCCAGCAGTTTGGAGCACACCGGGGAGCTGTTTTTT. This sequence encodes CASSLEHTGELFF.

J is TRBJ2-1 and V is TRBV25-1; TRBD2 might be the D (6 bases). Germline loops: CDR1 MGHDK, CDR2 SYGVNS. This CDR3 region has 15 residues. Trimming shortened V by 7 bases and J by 7 bases, and 20 bases separated the two germline ends. The CDR3 DNA reads TGTGCCAGCACGCCCCCTTGGGGACTGATTAATGAGCAGTTCTTC. This translates into CASTPPWGLINEQFF.

This clonotype was observed at least ten times. The chain joins TRBV5-4 to TRBJ2-3; TRBD1 aligns across 7 bases. The CDR3 runs to 15 residues. V trimming: 5 bases; J trimming: 1 base; junction bases outside the gene matches: 7. The germline V gene encodes CDR1 SGHNT and CDR2 YYREEE (reference sequence). This CDR3 reads CASRTTGQGTDTQYF. CDR3 sequence (DNA): TGTGCCAGCAGGACGACTGGACAGGGCACAGATACGCAGTATTTT.

The chain employs TRBV5-6 and TRBJ1-1; D is undetermined. This CDR3 comprises 13 residues. Germline assignment: CDR1 SGHDT and CDR2 YYEEEE. Trimming shortened V by 5 bases and J by 1 base, and 9 bases separated the two germline ends. CDR3 nucleotides: TGTGCCAGCAGATGGACTGGGAACACTGAAGCTTTCTTT. Translated: CASRWTGNTEAFF.

This clonotype was observed a handful of times. J is TRBJ1-4 and V is TRBV29-1; D remains ambiguous. Deletions cut 2 bases from V and 5 bases from J, with 6 bases between. Germline-derived CDR1 and CDR2 are SQVTM and ANQGSEA. CDR3 length: 12 residues. The CDR3 bases are TGCAGCGTTGAAAAGGGAAATGAAAAACTGTTTTTT. This sequence encodes CSVEKGNEKLFF.

Ten or more counts support this clonotype. The chain employs TRBV9 and TRBJ2-1, with unresolved D. From germline, CDR1 is SGDLS and CDR2 YYNGEE. The V end was cut by 4 bases, the J end by 6 bases, with 14 bases between. CDR3 length: 14 amino acids. The CDR3 nucleotides read TGTGCCAGCAGCACCACGACCAGCTCCAATGAGCAGTTCTTC. This codes for CASSTTTSSNEQFF.

V and J are TRBV24-1 and TRBJ2-2; 10 nucleotides match TRBD1. V lost 0 bases, J lost 0 bases, and 3 bases stayed unmatched. Germline V gives CDR1 KGHDR, CDR2 SFDVKD. CDR3 length: 18 amino acids. CDR3 sequence (DNA): TGTGCCACCAGTGATTTGCGGGGACAGGGGACGAACACCGGGGAGCTGTTTTTT. Protein: CATSDLRGQGTNTGELFF.

The V call is TRBV20-1, the J call TRBJ2-5, with 13 bases aligning to TRBD2. The ends lost 6 bases at V and 2 bases at J; junction bases unmatched: 6. The germline V gene encodes CDR1 DFQATT and CDR2 SNEGSKA (reference sequence). The CDR3 is made up of 15 amino acids. The chain's CDR3 is CSATTSGGLQETQYF. The CDR3, as DNA: TGCAGTGCCACGACTAGCGGGGGGCTTCAAGAGACCCAGTACTTC.

The chain recombines TRBV30 with TRBJ2-5; no definite D call. The V end lost 0 bases, the J end lost 7 bases, and 12 bases lay between the germline ends. The germline CDR1 and CDR2 sequences are GTSNPN and SVGIG (reference sequence). CDR3 length equals 13 residues. The CDR3, as DNA: TGTGCCTGGAGTGTGGGTGGGATCGGGACCCAGTACTTC. Translating gives CAWSVGGIGTQYF.

This clonotype came up a few times. This sequence joins TRBV6-2 or TRBV6-3 and TRBJ1-2, with TRBD1 matching over 8 bases. Germline V gene lookup returns CDR1 MNHEY and CDR2 SVGEGT. This CDR3 has 15 amino acids. J was trimmed by 4 bases and V by 2 bases; bases with no gene match: 6. The DNA for the CDR3 is TGTGCCAGCAGTTACCCCCTTGGACAGGGCTATGGCTACACCTTC. The encoded protein is CASSYPLGQGYGYTF.

This clonotype was recorded many times. The V and J genes are TRBV6-2 or TRBV6-3 and TRBJ2-2; D possibly corresponds to TRBD1 (5 bases). The length of the CDR3 is 12 residues. Germline CDR1 and CDR2: MNHEY and SVGEGT. V was shortened by 2 bases and J by 13 bases, with 11 bases between the two germline ends. CDR3: CASSYSEQGLFF. The CDR3 nucleotides are TGTGCCAGCAGTTACAGTGAGCAGGGGCTGTTTTTT.

The table lists this clonotype with many counts. V and J are TRBV7-8 and TRBJ1-2; D ambiguous. V was trimmed by 2 bases and J by 4 bases, leaving 11 bases between them. The CDR3 spans 14 residues. Germline V gene data show CDR1 as SGHVS and CDR2 as FQNEAQ. The CDR3 DNA is TGTGCCAGCAGCTTAATCGAACAGACCTATGGCTACACCTTC. Encoded protein: CASSLIEQTYGYTF.

This clonotype occurred a few times. The V gene is TRBV20-1, the J gene TRBJ2-7; a possible D gene is TRBD1 (6 bases). Germline V CDR1 and CDR2: DFQATT, SNEGSKA (reference sequence). The CDR3 spans 13 residues. The V end was cut by 0 bases, the J end by 4 bases, with 10 bases between. The CDR3 sequence: CSARDGRGYEQYF. Written as DNA, the CDR3 is TGCAGTGCTAGAGATGGTAGGGGGTACGAGCAGTACTTC.

The V and J genes are TRBV12-3 or TRBV12-4 and TRBJ1-1, with D maybe TRBD1 (5 bases). The CDR3 has 12 residues. Deletions cut 1 base from V and 7 bases from J, with 7 bases between. CDR3 sequence reads: CASSLGDVEAFF. The CDR3 DNA reads as TGTGCCAGCAGTTTAGGGGACGTTGAAGCTTTCTTT.

This clonotype was seen many times. This chain links TRBV24-1 with TRBJ1-1; 11 nucleotides match TRBD1. The CDR3 runs 17 residues. The V gene's germline CDR1 is KGHDR and CDR2 SFDVKD. V was clipped by 2 bases and J by 5 bases; unmatched bases: 9. The chain's CDR3 is CATSDSGQGASKTEAFF. The CDR3, as DNA: TGTGCCACCAGTGATTCAGGACAGGGGGCATCTAAGACTGAAGCTTTCTTT.

The V and J genes are TRBV5-5 and TRBJ1-1, with a tentative D call TRBD1 (5 bases). V gave up 7 bases and J gave up 1 base, with 20 bases separating them. Germline V gene lookup returns CDR1 SGHKS and CDR2 YYEKEE (reference sequence). This CDR3 has 16 amino acids. CDR3 DNA sequence: TGTGCCAGCGGGACCCTTACGGGACGCCGGAACACTGAAGCTTTCTTT. Protein sequence: CASGTLTGRRNTEAFF.

There are many counts of this clonotype. Here the CDR3 DNA reads TGTGCCAGCAAACTAGACCGTCGAAACTATGGCTACACCTTC. This codes for CASKLDRRNYGYTF. The rearrangement links TRBV6-2 or TRBV6-3 to TRBJ1-2; D gene unclear. The germline CDR1 and CDR2 sequences are MNHEY and SVGEGT. Trimming left V 7 bases short and J 2 bases short, with 14 bases between. There are 14 residues in the CDR3.

This clonotype was recorded a few times. The chain uses TRBV29-1 and TRBJ2-3, with D hard to call. This CDR3 is 12 amino acids long. CDR1 and CDR2 (germline): SQVTM, ANQGSEA. Between the trimmed V and J ends, which lost 5 bases and 5 bases, there was a span of 11 bases. CDR3: CSVPFDGDTQYF. The CDR3 coding sequence is TGCAGCGTTCCATTTGACGGAGATACGCAGTATTTT.

This chain uses TRBV29-1 with TRBJ1-1; D not resolved. Trimming took off 4 bases at V and 0 bases at J, with 6 bases between the two ends. Germline CDR1 is SQVTM and CDR2 is ANQGSEA. The CDR3 is 12 amino acids. In DNA form, the CDR3 reads TGCAGCGTTGGGCCAGTGAACACTGAAGCTTTCTTT. It translates to CSVGPVNTEAFF.

This clonotype was seen ten or more times. The V gene is TRBV6-6, the J gene TRBJ2-1, with D tentatively TRBD1 or TRBD2 (6 bases each). The germline gives CDR1 MNHNY, CDR2 SVGAGI (reference sequence). The V end was cut by 8 bases, the J end by 6 bases, with 20 bases between. This CDR3 is 15 amino acids long. CDR3 DNA: TGTGCCAGCTCCAAGGGGGACTCCCATCCCAATGAGCAGTTCTTC. Protein sequence: CASSKGDSHPNEQFF.

The table lists this clonotype with a few counts. The chain uses TRBV20-1 and TRBJ2-3; a weak D match, TRBD1 (5 bases). The CDR3 loop spans 14 amino acids. V was shortened by 3 bases and J by 6 bases, with 16 bases between the two germline ends. Germline loops: CDR1 DFQATT, CDR2 SNEGSKA (reference sequence). This chain's CDR3 is CSARIIRGSDTQYF. DNA of the CDR3: TGCAGTGCTAGGATTATTAGGGGCTCCGATACGCAGTATTTT.

The sample holds many counts of this clonotype. V gene TRBV20-1 combines with J gene TRBJ2-5, with 8 bases fitting TRBD1. Germline loops: CDR1 DFQATT, CDR2 SNEGSKA (reference sequence). CDR3 size: 12 residues. J lost 4 bases, V lost 5 bases, and 3 bases had no gene match. Written as DNA, the CDR3 is TGCAGTGCTCCAGGGGGCGTAGAGACCCAGTACTTC. This codes for CSAPGGVETQYF.

In its sample, this clonotype was seen many times. The chain links TRBV20-1 to TRBJ2-7, with 9 positions matching TRBD1. V was pared by 0 bases and J by 4 bases, with 4 bases of the junction left unmatched. Per the germline V gene, CDR1 is DFQATT and CDR2 is SNEGSKA (reference sequence). This CDR3 is built from 14 residues. CDR3 region: CSAREGTGRYEQYF. CDR3 nucleotide sequence: TGCAGTGCTAGAGAAGGGACAGGGCGGTACGAGCAGTACTTC.

The chain is built from TRBV7-3 and TRBJ2-2; 8 bases agree with TRBD1. CDR3 size: 18 residues. Germline V gene sequence: CDR1 SGHTA, CDR2 FQGTGA. After removal of 4 bases from V and 7 bases from J, the junction contained 17 bases not matched to a gene. The CDR3 loop is CASSSVGGTGQKGGELFF. As DNA, the CDR3 is TGTGCCAGCAGCTCCGTAGGGGGGACAGGACAAAAGGGCGGGGAGCTGTTTTTT.

This chain uses TRBV6-5 with TRBJ2-2, with TRBD1 matching 9 bases. The CDR3 consists of 15 residues. Per germline, CDR1 MNHEY and CDR2 SVGAGI. Losses at the gene ends were 6 bases for V and 4 bases for J; bases not matched to a gene: 6. This CDR3 is CASRPDRGITGELFF. CDR3 bases: TGTGCCAGCAGGCCCGACAGGGGGATCACCGGGGAGCTGTTTTTT.

There are a few counts of this clonotype. The rearrangement links TRBV24-1 to TRBJ2-4; perhaps D is TRBD1 or TRBD2 (5 bases each). From germline, CDR1 is KGHDR and CDR2 SFDVKD. V was trimmed by 4 bases and J by 3 bases, leaving 21 bases between them. The CDR3 is 18 amino acids. CDR3 nucleotide sequence: TGTGCCACCAGTGACTCGCGACTGGGGGACCCTTACAAAAACATTCAGTACTTC. Translation gives CATSDSRLGDPYKNIQYF.